A selection of T cell receptor beta chains follows, all from one sample in a study of regulatory and conventional T cells in RAG deficiency. Sequenced by immunoSEQ multiplex PCR; TCRdb stores in-frame clones only, minus some. The data show approximately 48,000 clones, just under 90% seen once. These data are also associated with another study on regulatory T cells.

The sequencing sample was made of CD4+ effector T cells sorted from blood. All receptors come from a human donor in good health. CDR3s include the opening cysteine and the closing phenylalanine or tryptophan. D genes are given only for firm matches. The listing skips clone size in some rows; elsewhere it reads once, few, many or a size class.

V gene,J gene,D gene,clone size,CDR3 DNA,CDR3 protein
TRBV6-1,TRBJ1-3,.,.,TGTGCCAGCAGTGGGTACGGGTTGGGAAACACCATATATTTT,CASSGYGLGNTIYF
TRBV11-2,TRBJ2-2,TRBD1,.,TGTGCCAGCAGCTTTTGGGACAGCGACACCGGGGAGCTGTTTTTT,CASSFWDSDTGELFF
TRBV9,TRBJ2-7,.,.,TGTGCCAGCAGCGTAGGGGGATCCTACGAGCAGTACTTC,CASSVGGSYEQYF
TRBV5-1,TRBJ2-5,TRBD2,once,TGCGCCAGCAGCTTTACCGGGACTAGCGGCGGAGAGACCCAGTACTTC,CASSFTGTSGGETQYF
TRBV7-9,TRBJ1-2,.,.,TGTGCCAGCAGCCCCTCCGCGCAGGCTAAAAGGATGATCTATGGCTACACCTTC,CASSPSAQAKRMIYGYTF
TRBV5-1,TRBJ2-5,.,.,TGCGCCAGCAGATTCCGCCAGGGCGTATCAGGGGAGACCCAGTACTTC,CASRFRQGVSGETQYF
TRBV5-1,TRBJ2-3,TRBD2,.,TGCGCCAGCTCGACTAGCGGGAGGCCTAGCACAGATACGCAGTATTTT,CASSTSGRPSTDTQYF
TRBV5-4,TRBJ2-7,.,.,TGTGCCAGCAGCTTGGAGAGTACGAGCTCCTACGAGCAGTACTTC,CASSLESTSSYEQYF
TRBV6-6,TRBJ2-2,.,.,TGTGCCAGCACCAAAAGGGGGGGATACACCGGGGAGCTGTTTTTT,CASTKRGGYTGELFF
TRBV19,TRBJ2-1,.,.,TGTGCCAGTACCCTCATAGGGAGCAGCTCCTACAATGAGCAGTTCTTC,CASTLIGSSSYNEQFF
TRBV7-9,TRBJ2-7,.,once,TGTGCCAGCAGCTTAGTCCCTGACCCAGCCTACGAGCAGTACTTC,CASSLVPDPAYEQYF
TRBV7-9,TRBJ1-1,.,few,TGTGCCAGCAGCTTAGGGAGATTGAACACTGAAGCTTTCTTT,CASSLGRLNTEAFF
TRBV5-4,TRBJ1-4,.,.,TGTGCCAGCAGCTTGGATCGGGGCCCCGAATTGGGACTGTTTTTT,CASSLDRGPELGLFF
TRBV5-1,TRBJ2-5,.,.,TGCGCCAGCAGCTGGGGGGGACAACCCCAAGAGACCCAGTACTTC,CASSWGGQPQETQYF
TRBV5-6,TRBJ1-2,.,.,TGTGCCAGCAGCTGGAAGGGACCGAACTATGGCTACACCTTC,CASSWKGPNYGYTF
TRBV19,TRBJ2-3,TRBD2,once,TGTGCCAGTAGGCTAGCGGGAGCAGATACGCAGTATTTT,CASRLAGADTQYF
TRBV7-3,TRBJ2-2,TRBD1,.,TGTGCCAGCAGCCCAGGGACAGGGGCGGTCGGGGAGCTGTTTTTT,CASSPGTGAVGELFF
TRBV10-1,TRBJ1-3,TRBD1,.,TGCGCCAGCAGCGGACAGGGGGCATCGGGAAACACCATATATTTT,CASSGQGASGNTIYF
TRBV2,TRBJ1-6,.,.,TGTGCCAGCAGTGAATGGGGGAACGGATCACCCCTCCACTTT,CASSEWGNGSPLHF
TRBV6-1,TRBJ2-7,TRBD1,.,TGTGCCAGCAGTGTGTTGGGACAGGGGGCTGGCGAGCAGTACTTC,CASSVLGQGAGEQYF
TRBV4-1,TRBJ2-1,.,.,TGCGCCAGCAGCCGACTAGACCTCCCCACCAATGAGCAGTTCTTC,CASSRLDLPTNEQFF
TRBV27,TRBJ2-5,.,.,TGTGCCAGCAGAGGAGGGCCGGCGGCCCAGTACTTC,CASRGGPAAQYF
TRBV5-1,TRBJ1-4,.,.,TGCGCCAGCAGCTTGGGGGACACAACTAATGAAAAACTGTTTTTT,CASSLGDTTNEKLFF
TRBV6-6,TRBJ1-1,TRBD1,.,TGTGCCAGCAGTGGGACAGGGGGGAACACTGAAGCTTTCTTT,CASSGTGGNTEAFF